One and the same sample provided the 29 T cell receptor beta chains below, sequenced in a study of post-analysis software for immune sequencing data (dated by TCRdb to 2015 to 2017). Receptor libraries were prepared by PCR. The reads were generated on an Illumina HiSeq 2500. To reduce PCR and sequencing biases, unique molecular identifiers were incorporated into the TCR beta cDNA libraries. In TCRdb, the public reads were trimmed at Q25 with fastp and aligned with MiXCR, with productive beta chains retained. Entries are consolidated by CDR3 protein sequence, retaining the most common genes and DNA. This sample is represented by almost 700,000 distinct CDR3 sequences; approximately 59% of them were singletons. The biggest ten clones account for about 11% of the sample. Antigens for these TCRs are unknown. Results the study describes overall, beyond this receptor: Patients showed significantly higher frequencies than controls for about 5 TRBV segments, among them TRBV5-6, TRBV5-1 and TRBV20-1.

The sample taken for sequencing was blood. These receptors all come from a girl aged 2-10 years with multiple sclerosis.

J is TRBJ2-5 and V is TRBV6-5; D possibly corresponds to TRBD1 (7 bases). This CDR3 contains 16 residues. Deletions cut 6 bases from V and 1 base from J, with 18 bases between. Germline V gene lookup returns CDR1 MNHEY and CDR2 SVGAGI. CDR3 sequence: CASSARGASTQETQYF. The CDR3, as DNA: TGTGCCAGCAGCGCCAGGGGGGCTTCCACCCAAGAGACCCAGTACTTC.

V is TRBV20-1 and J is TRBJ2-7; 10 bases agree with TRBD2. With V trimmed by 5 bases and J by 12 bases, 16 bases remained unmatched. CDR3 length equals 14 residues. Germline V gene data show CDR1 as DFQATT and CDR2 as SNEGSKA (reference sequence). For the CDR3, the DNA is TGCAGTGCTTCGACCACTAGCGGGGCAGCAGCCGCGTACTTC. This gives the protein CSASTTSGAAAAYF.

This clonotype was seen once. The gene calls are TRBV20-1 and TRBJ2-3, with D perhaps matching TRBD1 or TRBD2 (5 bases each). V was trimmed by 6 bases and J by 2 bases, leaving 12 bases between them. The CDR3 has 13 amino acids. CDR1 is DFQATT and CDR2 is SNEGSKA in the germline V gene (reference sequence). CDR3 DNA: TGCAGTGCACGGGGCGGGCCCACAGATACGCAGTATTTT. It yields the protein CSARGGPTDTQYF.

The chain recombines TRBV20-1 with TRBJ2-3; tentative D call: TRBD2 (6 bases). The ends were cut back, 3 bases at V and 4 bases at J, with 20 bases in the middle. The CDR3 loop spans 16 amino acids. Germline V gene sequence: CDR1 DFQATT, CDR2 SNEGSKA (reference sequence). The CDR3 DNA sequence: TGCAGTGCTAGTTCGGCTAGGCGGGGAGAATCAGATACGCAGTATTTT. Encoded protein: CSASSARRGESDTQYF.

A few counts support this clonotype. CDR3 coding DNA: TGTGCCAGCAGCGTAGGCAGGGGTGGACTCGAGCAGTTCTTC. Protein product: CASSVGRGGLEQFF. V gene TRBV9 combines with J gene TRBJ2-1; maybe TRBD1 (6 bases). The CDR3 totals 14 residues. V was shortened by 0 bases and J by 10 bases, with 14 bases between the two germline ends. The germline CDR1 and CDR2 sequences are SGDLS and YYNGEE.

The V gene is TRBV2, the J gene TRBJ1-2; TRBD1 matches 11 bases. In germline, CDR1 is SNHLY, CDR2 FYNNEI. This CDR3 is built from 15 residues. J lost 7 bases, V lost 7 bases, and 11 bases had no gene match. The CDR3 DNA reads TGTGCCAGCAAAAAGGACAGGGGGCTTATCGGTGGCTACACCTTC. Protein product: CASKKDRGLIGGYTF.

The chain is built from TRBV27 and TRBJ1-2; 8 positions match TRBD1. Trimming cost V 3 bases and J 2 bases; bases outside gene matches: 5. The CDR3 sequence is 15 residues long. Per the germline V gene, CDR1 is MNHEY and CDR2 is SMNVEV (reference sequence). CDR3 DNA sequence: TGTGCCAGCAGTTTCTCTTACAGGGGGAACTATGGCTACACCTTC. It yields the protein CASSFSYRGNYGYTF.

The chain employs TRBV2 and TRBJ2-1; the D is unclear. Germline CDR1 reads SNHLY; CDR2 reads FYNNEI. CDR3 length: 15 amino acids. Deletions cut 4 bases from V and 9 bases from J, with 19 bases between. For the CDR3, the DNA is TGTGCCAGCAGTGGTGGGCCTCCTGCAGTCGGTGAGCAGTTCTTC. Its translation: CASSGGPPAVGEQFF.

This rearrangement joins TRBV9 to TRBJ2-7; 8 nucleotides align to TRBD2. Germline loops: CDR1 SGDLS, CDR2 YYNGEE. The CDR3 covers 15 residues. Trimming cost V 1 base and J 3 bases; bases outside gene matches: 6. The CDR3 is CASSVLPGGGYEQYF. The CDR3 bases are TGTGCCAGCAGCGTACTTCCGGGAGGGGGCTACGAGCAGTACTTC. The whole variable domain, filled in from reference TRBV9 and TRBJ2-7, reads DSGVTQTPKHLITATGQRVTLRCSPRSGDLSVYWYQQSLDQGLQFLIQYYNGEERAKGNILERFSAQQFPDLHSELNLSSLELGDSALYFCASSVLPGGGYEQYFGPGTRLTVT.

The rearrangement uses TRBV10-1 and TRBJ2-1; 9 bases are a match to TRBD1. V gave up 1 base and J gave up 7 bases; unmatched junction bases: 11. In germline, CDR1 is WNHNN, CDR2 SYGVQD (reference sequence). CDR3 length: 17 residues. The CDR3 sequence is CASSEWTGEGILNEQFF. In nucleotides, the CDR3 is TGCGCCAGCAGTGAGTGGACAGGGGAGGGTATACTAAATGAGCAGTTCTTC.

This clonotype has more than one count but fewer than ten. This sequence joins TRBV29-1 and TRBJ1-2; D remains unclear. The CDR3 covers 14 residues. Germline values: CDR1 SQVTM, CDR2 ANQGSEA. Here the CDR3 reads CTCSYSAAIGGYTF. In DNA form, the CDR3 reads TGCACCTGTTCTTACAGCGCCGCAATAGGTGGCTACACCTTC.

The V and J genes are TRBV7-9 and TRBJ2-6, with D perhaps matching TRBD1 (5 bases). V was shortened by 1 base and J by 0 bases, with 10 bases between the two germline ends. This CDR3 region has 17 residues. CDR1 is SEHNR, CDR2 FQNEAQ, per germline (reference sequence). The chain's CDR3 is CASSLGDRYSGANVLTF. As DNA, the CDR3 is TGTGCCAGCAGCTTAGGAGACAGATACTCTGGGGCCAACGTCCTGACTTTC.

The chain carries TRBV4-3 and TRBJ1-2; D is ambiguous. Trimming stripped 4 bases from V and 8 bases from J, with 17 bases between. Germline V lookup: CDR1 LGHNA, CDR2 YSLEER. The CDR3 sequence is 14 residues long. CDR3 in amino acids: CASSPESPLHGYTF. CDR3 nucleotides: TGCGCCAGCAGCCCTGAATCCCCCCTGCACGGCTACACCTTC.

This chain connects TRBV2 to TRBJ2-4; D is uncertain. The J call is in doubt because the DNA end fits TRBJ2-7 better. This CDR3 comprises 18 residues. Per germline, CDR1 SNHLY and CDR2 FYNNEI. The CDR3 is CASSPPRVASSSVYEQYF. CDR3 nucleotide sequence: TGTGCCAGCAGTCCCCCAAGGGTAGCTTCGTCCTCAGTGTACGAGCAGTACTTC.

The chain couples TRBV6-6 to TRBJ2-1; weak D call: TRBD1 (5 bases). The CDR3 loop spans 14 amino acids. The germline V gene has CDR1 MNHNY and CDR2 SVGAGI (reference sequence). V was cut by 7 bases and J by 2 bases, with 12 bases left in between. The CDR3 DNA sequence: TGTGCCAGCACGCAGGGAAGGACCTACAATGAGCAGTTCTTC. It codes for CASTQGRTYNEQFF.

The sample holds a few counts of this clonotype. The J gene is TRBJ1-1, the V gene TRBV10-3; D is ambiguous. This CDR3 has 13 amino acids. Germline V gene lookup returns CDR1 ENHRY and CDR2 SYGVKD. V was shortened by 10 bases and J by 0 bases, with 12 bases between the two germline ends. The CDR3 DNA is TGTGCCAGATCGACTGCCTTGAACACTGAAGCTTTCTTT. Amino acids: CARSTALNTEAFF.

This chain uses TRBV20-1 with TRBJ1-2, with 11 bases fitting TRBD1. CDR1 is DFQATT, CDR2 SNEGSKA, per germline (reference sequence). V lost 6 bases and J lost 1; bases outside the gene matches: 4. This CDR3 is built from 14 residues. CDR3 sequence reads: CSAGDRGINYGYTF. Written as DNA, the CDR3 is TGCAGTGCGGGGGACAGGGGGATTAACTATGGCTACACCTTC.

The chain employs TRBV7-3 and TRBJ2-3, with 8 bases lining up with TRBD2. J was trimmed by 3 bases and V by 5 bases; bases with no gene match: 7. The germline gives CDR1 SGHTA, CDR2 FQGTGA. This CDR3 region has 15 residues. The CDR3 DNA reads as TGTGCCAGCAGCCCCGTCTTAGCGGGGACAGATACGCAGTATTTT. Translating it yields CASSPVLAGTDTQYF.

This chain links TRBV5-1 with TRBJ2-5; D perhaps matches TRBD2 (5 bases). CDR3 length: 17 residues. Per the germline V gene, CDR1 is SGHRS and CDR2 is YFSETQ. The germline V and J ends were trimmed by 0 bases and 1 base, with 16 bases remaining between them. DNA of the CDR3: TGCGCCAGCAGCTTGGCCCAACTAACGGGAAGCCAAGAGACCCAGTACTTC. Protein product: CASSLAQLTGSQETQYF. The full variable domain, rest sourced from reference TRBV5-1 and TRBJ2-5, is KAGVTQTPRYLIKTRGQQVTLSCSPISGHRSVSWYQQTPGQGLQFLFEYFSETQRNKGNFPGRFSGRQFSNSRSEMNVSTLELGDSALYLCASSLAQLTGSQETQYFGPGTRLLVL.

This clonotype was seen a few times. The rearrangement uses TRBV29-1 and TRBJ2-7; D remains unclear. The J call may be wrong; the DNA end is better matched by TRBJ2-5. The CDR3 has 12 amino acids. Germline CDR1 SQVTM, CDR2 ANQGSEA. For the CDR3, the DNA is TGCAGCGTTGAAGACGACATGGGGACCCAGTACTTC. Amino acid sequence: CSVEDDMGTQYF.

The chain recombines TRBV7-9 with TRBJ2-3; perhaps D is TRBD1 or TRBD2 (7 bases each). V was cut by 4 bases and J by 4 bases, with 21 bases left in between. Germline CDR1 and CDR2: SEHNR and FQNEAQ (reference sequence). This CDR3 comprises 17 residues. CDR3 DNA: TGTGCCAGCAGCTCCGACCCGACAGGGAGGGATGCAGATACGCAGTATTTT. Protein: CASSSDPTGRDADTQYF.

This chain uses TRBV4-1 with TRBJ2-1; the match to TRBD1 covers 8 bases. Germline-derived CDR1 and CDR2 are MGHRA and YSYEKL. V shed 0 bases and J 6 bases; nucleotides not matched to a gene: 7. This CDR3 spans 16 amino acids. The CDR3 is CASSQDPGTGINEQFF. DNA of the CDR3: TGCGCCAGCAGCCAAGACCCCGGGACAGGAATCAATGAGCAGTTCTTC.

CDR3 DNA sequence: TGTGCCAGCAGCTATTCGACAGGGACTAACTATGGCTACACCTTC. Its protein is CASSYSTGTNYGYTF. The V and J genes are TRBV7-2 and TRBJ1-2, with 7 bases identical to TRBD1. The germline V gene has CDR1 SGHTA and CDR2 FQGNSA. V lost 4 bases, J lost 0 bases, and 5 bases stayed unmatched. The CDR3 has 15 amino acids.

V is TRBV7-2 and J is TRBJ1-5; 8 nucleotides line up with TRBD1. Trimming cost V 5 bases and J 6 bases; bases outside gene matches: 9. The CDR3 length is 15 residues. Germline V gives CDR1 SGHTA, CDR2 FQGNSA. CDR3 amino acids: CASSRPGQGIQPQHF. The CDR3 region has the DNA TGTGCCAGCAGCCGACCTGGACAGGGAATTCAGCCCCAGCATTTT. Variable domain in full (rest from reference TRBV7-2 and TRBJ1-5): GAGVSQSPSNKVTEKGKDVELRCDPISGHTALYWYRQSLGQGLEFLIYFQGNSAPDKSGLPSDRFSAERTGGSVSTLTIQRTQQEDSAVYLCASSRPGQGIQPQHFGDGTRLSIL.

The genes are TRBV7-3 and TRBJ2-1, with D unresolved. V was shortened by 5 bases and J by 9 bases, with 11 bases between the two germline ends. This CDR3 is built from 12 residues. Looked up from germline, CDR1 is SGHTA and CDR2 is FQGTGA. The DNA for the CDR3 is TGTGCCAGCAGCGCGTACGGTGGTGAGCAGTTCTTC. Translated: CASSAYGGEQFF.

This clonotype was observed a few times. The chain carries TRBV5-1 and TRBJ1-2, with 7 bases matching TRBD1. V lost 4 bases to trimming and J lost 4 bases; unmatched junction nucleotides: 10. The CDR3 runs to 15 residues. Germline V CDR1 and CDR2: SGHRS, YFSETQ. The CDR3 DNA is TGCGCCAGCAGCCCGGGACAGCTTGACGCCTATGGCTACACCTTC. This codes for CASSPGQLDAYGYTF.

The chain couples TRBV20-1 to TRBJ2-1; maybe TRBD2 (6 bases). The CDR3 sequence is 13 residues long. Per germline, CDR1 DFQATT and CDR2 SNEGSKA (reference sequence). Trimming removed 5 bases at V and 10 bases at J, with 18 bases between. The CDR3 protein is CSALPGPAGEQFF. DNA of the CDR3: TGCAGTGCTCTACCGGGACCCGCGGGGGAGCAGTTCTTC.

The rearrangement links TRBV19 to TRBJ2-5; D gene unclear. V lost 2 bases to trimming and J lost 5 bases, with 18 bases between them. The germline gives CDR1 LNHDA, CDR2 SQIVND (reference sequence). This CDR3 is built from 16 residues. This CDR3 reads CASSIPADGRTETQYF. The DNA for the CDR3 is TGTGCCAGTAGTATACCGGCGGACGGGCGAACGGAGACCCAGTACTTC.

V usage is TRBV5-1 and J usage is TRBJ2-1; TRBD2 agrees at 10 bases. J was trimmed by 3 bases and V by 3 bases; bases with no gene match: 6. Germline V gives CDR1 SGHRS, CDR2 YFSETQ. The CDR3 is 16 residues long. CDR3 sequence reads: CASSSILAGNYNEQFF. The CDR3 coding sequence is TGCGCCAGCAGCTCGATACTAGCGGGGAACTACAATGAGCAGTTCTTC. The full variable domain, its missing parts supplied by reference TRBV5-1 and TRBJ2-1, is KAGVTQTPRYLIKTRGQQVTLSCSPISGHRSVSWYQQTPGQGLQFLFEYFSETQRNKGNFPGRFSGRQFSNSRSEMNVSTLELGDSALYLCASSSILAGNYNEQFFGPGTRLTVL.